The entry that follows covers one T cell receptor (beta chain) sequence. RNA in amounts of roughly 0.5 to 1 ug was reverse transcribed with random hexamers. It was immunoSEQ multiplex PCR that amplified TCR beta CDR3 across 54 Vbeta and 13 Jbeta. TCRdb analysed the immunoSEQ multiplex PCR reads with MiXCR anew, one entry per CDR3 protein. Among 400,000 to 550,000 distinct CDR3 sequences, 85% to 90% were seen once, and the ten largest hold roughly 0.1%. Trimming shortened V by 2 bases and J by 7 bases, and 17 bases separated the two germline ends. Germline V gene data show CDR1 as SGHVS and CDR2 as FNYEAQ. The CDR3 is 15 residues long. The source of the sample is a study of CD8 T cells in Susac syndrome.

The chain is built from TRBV7-6 and TRBJ1-2; D is possibly TRBD1 (6 bases). The specimen was CD8+ T cells from PBMCs. The source is a human donor with multiple sclerosis. CDR3 protein: CASSLILDRLTGYTF. The CDR3, as DNA: TGTGCCAGCAGCTTAATTCTGGACAGATTGACTGGCTACACCTTC.